A single sample gave rise to the 9 T cell receptor beta chains below, sequenced in a study of long-term antiretroviral therapy in people with HIV. At the survey level, the v3.0 immunoSEQ assay was run. The protocol was immunoSEQ multiplex PCR, while the TCRdb copy is restricted to in-frame clones and leaves out a portion. The sample yields tens of thousands of clones, around 87% seen once. The specimen was unsorted PBMCs, collected about 2.6 years after starting antiretroviral therapy. These receptors all stem from a man between 40 and 49 years old with HIV.

The rearrangement joins TRBV6-4 to TRBJ1-1, with 9 positions matching TRBD1. The CDR3 contains 18 residues. Germline V gives CDR1 MRHNA, CDR2 SNTAGT. The V segment lost 3 bases and the J segment 6 bases; nucleotides outside the gene matches: 17. DNA of the CDR3: TGTGCCAGCAGTGATTTGGGATGGGTTGGGACAGGGACACCTGAAGCTTTCTTT. This encodes CASSDLGWVGTGTPEAFF.

This chain joins TRBV5-1 and TRBJ2-3; D might be TRBD1 or TRBD2, each matching 5 bases. Germline-derived CDR1 and CDR2 are SGHRS and YFSETQ. The CDR3 loop spans 16 amino acids. With 3 bases removed from V and 0 bases from J, the gap between germline ends came to 14 bases. CDR3 region: CASSSSGAPSTDTQYF. In nucleotides, the CDR3 is TGCGCCAGCAGCTCCTCCGGGGCTCCTAGCACAGATACGCAGTATTTT.

The chain employs TRBV28 and TRBJ1-4; D may be TRBD1 (5 bases). Trimming removed 4 bases from V and 2 bases from J, with 8 bases in between. The CDR3 is 14 residues long. Per germline, CDR1 MDHEN and CDR2 SYDVKM. CDR3 DNA: TGTGCCAGCAGTTACCAGGGTACTAATGAAAAACTGTTTTTT. Translation: CASSYQGTNEKLFF.

The rearrangement links TRBV2 to TRBJ2-7, with TRBD1 matching over 8 bases. The V gene's germline CDR1 is SNHLY and CDR2 FYNNEI. This CDR3 has 14 amino acids. V dropped 7 bases and J dropped 6; count of bases not matched to a gene: 11. The CDR3 nucleotides are TGTGCCAGCACCAGCCAGGGGGCCCAATCCGAGCAGTACTTC. This encodes CASTSQGAQSEQYF.

The J gene is TRBJ2-5, the V gene TRBV5-1, with 8 bases aligning to TRBD2. The V and J ends lost 2 bases and 5 bases, in that order; junction bases with no gene match: 8. CDR3 length: 15 amino acids. The germline V gene has CDR1 SGHRS and CDR2 YFSETQ. The CDR3 loop reads CASSLERGLGETQYF. In DNA, the CDR3 is TGCGCCAGCAGCTTAGAGCGGGGGCTTGGGGAGACCCAGTACTTC.

This clone has only a few counts. The junction and the germline gene differ at one end; a read error may be behind it. The CDR3 region has the DNA TGTGCCAGCAGCCTAGCGGGAGGGGCCAATGAGCAGTTCTTC. It is translated as CASSLAGGANEQFF. The chain uses TRBV7-9 and TRBJ2-1, with TRBD2 matching over 12 bases. The CDR3 consists of 14 residues. CDR1 is SEHNR, CDR2 FQNEAQ, per germline (reference sequence).

About this clone: Additional DNA sequences in this sample encode the identical CDR3. The CDR3 nucleotides are TGTGCCAGCAGCCCCTCCTACGAGCAGTACTTC. It specifies CASSPSYEQYF. The J gene is TRBJ2-7, the V gene TRBV11-2; D ambiguous. The CDR3 has 11 amino acids. V was clipped by 5 bases and J by 0 bases, with 2 bases between them. Germline V gene sequence: CDR1 SGHAT, CDR2 FQNNGV.

This chain links TRBV11-2 with TRBJ1-2; 9 nucleotides line up with TRBD1. In germline, CDR1 is SGHAT, CDR2 FQNNGV. CDR3 length equals 15 residues. After removal of 1 base from V and 3 bases from J, the junction contained 3 bases not matched to a gene. Here the CDR3 DNA reads TGTGCCAGCAGCTTAGTACAGGGGGCGGACTATGGCTACACCTTC. Encoded protein: CASSLVQGADYGYTF.

The chain couples TRBV5-6 to TRBJ1-1, with a tentative D call TRBD1 (5 bases). Germline V lookup: CDR1 SGHDT, CDR2 YYEEEE. V was shortened by 0 bases and J by 11 bases, with 23 bases between the two germline ends. This CDR3 contains 16 residues. DNA for the CDR3: TGTGCCAGCAGCTTGGGTCAAGCGGGGGGACGTTTCGTGGCTTTCTTT. Translating gives CASSLGQAGGRFVAFF.